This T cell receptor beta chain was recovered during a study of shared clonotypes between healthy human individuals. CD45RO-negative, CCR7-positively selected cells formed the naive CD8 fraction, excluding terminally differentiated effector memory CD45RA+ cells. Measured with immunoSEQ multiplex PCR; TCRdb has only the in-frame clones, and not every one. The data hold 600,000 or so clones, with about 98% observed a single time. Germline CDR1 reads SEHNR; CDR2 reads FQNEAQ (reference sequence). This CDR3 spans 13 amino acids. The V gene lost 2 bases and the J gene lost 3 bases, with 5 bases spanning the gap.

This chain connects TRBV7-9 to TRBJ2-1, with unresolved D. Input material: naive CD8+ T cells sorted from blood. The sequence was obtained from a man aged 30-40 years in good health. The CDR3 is CASSLQSYNEQFF. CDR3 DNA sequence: TGTGCCAGCAGCTTACAGAGCTACAATGAGCAGTTCTTC.